Following are 29 T cell receptor beta chains from one sample sequenced in a study of OX40 agonist ivuxolimab in advanced cancers. Method: immunoSEQ multiplex PCR; TCRdb's copy keeps in-frame clones and lacks some. This sample carries about 35,000 clones, around three quarters of them seen once, and the ten largest clones take around 21%. Sample: CD4+ or CD8+ T cells sorted from blood, taken in a trial of the OX40 agonist ivuxolimab. These receptor sequences come from an adult with an advanced solid tumor such as melanoma, head and neck, liver or kidney cancer.

The genes are TRBV7-9 and TRBJ1-4; maybe TRBD1 (6 bases). The germline V gene encodes CDR1 SEHNR and CDR2 FQNEAQ (reference sequence). V lost 6 bases and J 2 bases, leaving 13 bases between the germline ends. CDR3 length: 15 amino acids. The CDR3: CASSPGQFTNEKLFF. Written as DNA, the CDR3 is TGTGCCAGCAGTCCAGGACAGTTCACTAATGAAAAACTGTTTTTT. The full variable domain, rest sourced from reference TRBV7-9 and TRBJ1-4, is DTGVSQNPRHKITKRGQNVTFRCDPISEHNRLYWYRQTLGQGPEFLTYFQNEAQLEKSRLLSDRFSAERPKGSFSTLEIQRTEQGDSAMYLCASSPGQFTNEKLFFGSGTQLSVL.

This clone showed up just once. The chain has TRBV4-1 and TRBJ2-3, with D uncertain. The length of the CDR3 is 14 residues. V was clipped by 0 bases and J by 6 bases, with 10 bases between them. The germline CDR1 and CDR2 sequences are MGHRA and YSYEKL. This CDR3 reads CASSQDYPGDTQYF. The CDR3 DNA follows: TGCGCCAGCAGCCAAGACTATCCCGGGGATACGCAGTATTTT.

The rearrangement uses TRBV4-1 and TRBJ2-3; TRBD2 matches at 9 bases. V lost 0 bases, J lost 2 bases, and 3 bases stayed unmatched. CDR1 is MGHRA and CDR2 is YSYEKL in the germline V gene. This CDR3 has 16 amino acids. CDR3 coding DNA: TGCGCCAGCAGCCAAGAGGAGCGGGGGGCCACAGATACGCAGTATTTT. Amino acids: CASSQEERGATDTQYF.

The CDR3 region is CASSLGTEVEKLFF. DNA of the CDR3: TGTGCCAGCAGCTTAGGGACAGAGGTAGAAAAACTGTTTTTT. The V gene is TRBV5-4, the J gene TRBJ1-4, with 7 bases matching TRBD1. This CDR3 is 14 amino acids long. V lost 2 bases to trimming and J lost 8 bases; unmatched junction nucleotides: 6. CDR1 is SGHNT and CDR2 is YYREEE in the germline V gene (reference sequence).

The chain is built from TRBV10-3 and TRBJ2-2; 12 bases are shared with TRBD2. This CDR3 has 14 residues. V lost 8 bases and J lost 5; bases outside the gene matches: 3. The V gene's germline CDR1 is ENHRY and CDR2 SYGVKD. The CDR3 nucleotides are TGTGCCATCCGCGGACTAGCGGGGACCGGGGAGCTGTTTTTT. Encoded protein: CAIRGLAGTGELFF.

This rearrangement joins TRBV4-1 to TRBJ2-5, with D perhaps matching TRBD2 (6 bases). Germline CDR1 and CDR2: MGHRA and YSYEKL. Trimming shortened V by 1 base and J by 5 bases, and 14 bases separated the two germline ends. This CDR3 has 15 residues. The CDR3 sequence is CASSQVEGIAETQYF. The CDR3 region has the DNA TGCGCCAGCAGCCAAGTGGAGGGGATCGCCGAGACCCAGTACTTC.

The chain carries TRBV15 and TRBJ2-5, with a weak D call TRBD2 (6 bases). From germline, CDR1 is LNHNV and CDR2 YYDKDF (reference sequence). Trimming removed 5 bases at V and 4 bases at J, with 14 bases between. The CDR3 spans 14 residues. The CDR3 spells CATSRRGGAETQYF. The CDR3 nucleotides read TGTGCCACCAGCCGCCGCGGCGGGGCAGAGACCCAGTACTTC.

As DNA, the CDR3 is TGTGCCAGCAGCTTAGGGCAGGGGGGTAGCAATCAGCCCCAGCATTTT. Translating gives CASSLGQGGSNQPQHF. The chain couples TRBV7-2 to TRBJ1-5, with 7 bases matching TRBD1. The CDR3 runs 16 residues. The V gene's germline CDR1 is SGHTA and CDR2 FQGNSA. Trimming removed 1 base from V and 0 bases from J; junction bases left unmatched: 3.

The chain uses TRBV25-1 and TRBJ2-3; D unclear. Germline V gene sequence: CDR1 MGHDK, CDR2 SYGVNS. Between the trimmed V and J ends, which lost 4 bases and 0 bases, there was a span of 5 bases. The CDR3 sequence is 13 residues long. CDR3 sequence: CASSAFSTDTQYF. The CDR3 DNA sequence: TGTGCCAGCAGTGCGTTTAGCACAGATACGCAGTATTTT.

This sequence joins TRBV12-5 and TRBJ1-5, with D unclear. The germline V gene encodes CDR1 LGHNT and CDR2 FRNRAP. V lost 0 bases to trimming and J lost 0 bases, with 9 bases between them. This CDR3 has 16 residues. The CDR3 region has the DNA TGTGCTAGTGGTTTGGTATTAACGGATAGCAATCAGCCCCAGCATTTT. Translating gives CASGLVLTDSNQPQHF.

The chain joins TRBV10-3 to TRBJ1-5; 8 nucleotides align to TRBD1. CDR3 length equals 14 residues. The germline gives CDR1 ENHRY, CDR2 SYGVKD. The J segment lost 5 bases and the V segment lost 2 bases, leaving 2 bases of the junction unmatched. The CDR3 DNA follows: TGTGCCATCAGTGAGGACAGGGGAGATCAGCCCCAGCATTTT. The encoded protein is CAISEDRGDQPQHF.

The chain recombines TRBV9 with TRBJ1-2; the D is unclear. The CDR3 totals 13 residues. Germline CDR1 and CDR2: SGDLS and YYNGEE. Trimming took 3 bases from V and 5 from J, leaving 11 bases between them. CDR3 amino acids: CASSADRQYGYTF. For the CDR3, the DNA is TGTGCCAGCAGCGCCGACCGGCAGTATGGCTACACCTTC.

J is TRBJ1-2 and V is TRBV6-5, with TRBD1 matching over 7 bases. The CDR3 extends over 12 amino acids. V trimming: 6 bases; J trimming: 4 bases; junction bases outside the gene matches: 2. Germline V CDR1 and CDR2: MNHEY, SVGAGI. The CDR3 DNA reads TGTGCCAGCAGACGGGACAGCTATGGCTACACCTTC. Amino acid sequence: CASRRDSYGYTF.

The rearrangement joins TRBV5-1 to TRBJ2-7, with D unresolved. Trimming cost V 0 bases and J 3 bases, with 13 bases left between them. Germline V CDR1 and CDR2: SGHRS, YFSETQ. This CDR3 comprises 15 residues. The CDR3 sequence: CASSLEAGPFYEQYV. The CDR3 DNA reads TGCGCCAGCAGCTTGGAGGCAGGACCTTTCTACGAGCAGTACGTC.

The chain uses TRBV9 and TRBJ2-3; weak D call: TRBD2 (5 bases). The V end lost 4 bases, the J end lost 0 bases, and 12 bases lay between the germline ends. Germline CDR1 is SGDLS and CDR2 is YYNGEE. The CDR3 contains 15 residues. The DNA of the CDR3 is TGTGCCAGCAGCCTACGACTACCCAGCACAGATACGCAGTATTTT. Amino acids: CASSLRLPSTDTQYF.

This clone was found many times. The chain combines TRBV7-9 with TRBJ1-3; D gene ambiguous. Per germline, CDR1 SEHNR and CDR2 FQNEAQ (reference sequence). CDR3 length equals 13 residues. V lost 3 bases, J lost 2 bases, and 5 bases lay in between. The CDR3 loop reads CASSFSTGNTIYF. The CDR3 DNA sequence: TGTGCCAGCAGCTTCAGTACTGGAAACACCATATATTTT. Supplemented by reference TRBV7-9 and TRBJ1-3, the full variable domain reads DTGVSQNPRHKITKRGQNVTFRCDPISEHNRLYWYRQTLGQGPEFLTYFQNEAQLEKSRLLSDRFSAERPKGSFSTLEIQRTEQGDSAMYLCASSFSTGNTIYFGEGSWLTVV.

The chain has TRBV6-5 and TRBJ1-2; 7 bases line up with TRBD1. V shed 5 bases and J 6 bases; nucleotides not matched to a gene: 9. This CDR3 is built from 14 residues. Germline CDR1 MNHEY, CDR2 SVGAGI. In DNA form, the CDR3 reads TGTGCCAGCAGTACGGACAGGAAGATCAATGGCTACACCTTC. Protein product: CASSTDRKINGYTF.

The rearrangement links TRBV6-6 to TRBJ1-3, with D possibly TRBD1 on 5 matching bases. Germline V gene sequence: CDR1 MNHNY, CDR2 SVGAGI (reference sequence). V shed 9 bases and J shed 0 bases, with 12 bases lying between them. CDR3 length: 14 residues. The CDR3 DNA is TGTGCCAGTGAGAGGGGCTCCTCTGGAAACACCATATATTTT. Residues: CASERGSSGNTIYF.

This clone was seen more than once but under ten times. The V and J genes are TRBV30 and TRBJ2-7; TRBD2 agrees at 8 bases. The trim removed 1 base at V and 6 bases at J, leaving 8 bases unmatched. CDR3 length: 14 residues. Germline values: CDR1 GTSNPN, CDR2 SVGIG (reference sequence). CDR3 nucleotides: TGTGCCTGGAGTGCCCGGGGGGGCCGGCCCGAGCAGTACTTC. Its translation: CAWSARGGRPEQYF.

Concerning this clone itself: Other DNA sequences in this specimen translate into the identical CDR3. The chain uses TRBV7-9 and TRBJ1-1; D uncertain. Germline CDR1 reads SEHNR; CDR2 reads FQNEAQ (reference sequence). CDR3 size: 13 residues. Trimming took 6 bases from V and 4 from J, leaving 12 bases between them. The CDR3 spells CASSLEGGTEAFF. CDR3 DNA sequence: TGTGCCAGCAGTCTAGAGGGAGGCACTGAAGCTTTCTTT.

In DNA, the CDR3 is TGTGCCAGCAGCCCCGGTACAGGGATGACCGGGGAGCTGTTTTTT. It specifies CASSPGTGMTGELFF. This chain uses TRBV9 with TRBJ2-2; a possible D gene is TRBD1 (6 bases). This CDR3 is built from 15 residues. With 4 bases removed from V and 5 bases from J, the gap between germline ends came to 15 bases. Germline CDR1 reads SGDLS; CDR2 reads YYNGEE.

The V gene is TRBV2, the J gene TRBJ1-6, with 8 bases that match TRBD1. In germline, CDR1 is SNHLY, CDR2 FYNNEI. Unmatched junction bases numbered 8, after V lost 6 bases and J lost 10 bases. The CDR3 runs to 14 residues. This chain's CDR3 is CASRTTGEWSPLHF. Here the CDR3 DNA reads TGTGCCAGCAGGACGACAGGGGAGTGGTCACCCCTCCACTTT.

This clone was seen more than once but under ten times. The chain has TRBV9 and TRBJ1-2; 7 nucleotides align to TRBD1. The germline V gene encodes CDR1 SGDLS and CDR2 YYNGEE. The CDR3 covers 15 residues. V was pared by 3 bases and J by 7 bases, with 12 bases of the junction left unmatched. This CDR3 reads CASSGSRGFTGGYTF. CDR3 coding DNA: TGTGCCAGCAGCGGGTCCAGGGGGTTTACTGGTGGCTACACCTTC.

A word on this clone: The junction does not match germline at one end; this may be a read error. The chain has TRBV5-1 and TRBJ1-3; D call uncertain. The CDR3 runs 15 residues. Germline CDR1 and CDR2: SGHRS and YFSETQ. CDR3: CASSLRSYSGNTIYF. DNA for the CDR3: TGTGCCAGCAGCTTGAGGAGCTACTCTGGAAACACCATATATTTT.

This clone was counted a few times. The CDR3 protein is CASRTLDRVNSPLHF. DNA of the CDR3: TGTGCCAGCAGGACCTTGGACAGGGTCAATTCACCCCTCCACTTT. The gene calls are TRBV6-5 and TRBJ1-6; 8 bases agree with TRBD1. The trim removed 6 bases at V and 7 bases at J, leaving 8 bases unmatched. This CDR3 is built from 15 residues. Germline assignment: CDR1 MNHEY and CDR2 SVGAGI.

This chain links TRBV7-2 with TRBJ2-1; TRBD1 matches 8 bases. Germline V gives CDR1 SGHTA, CDR2 FQGNSA. Losses at the gene ends were 4 bases for V and 0 bases for J; bases not matched to a gene: 5. The CDR3 contains 16 residues. CDR3 in amino acids: CASSSPGTGSYNEQFF. CDR3 nucleotide sequence: TGTGCCAGCAGCTCACCCGGGACAGGCTCCTACAATGAGCAGTTCTTC.

The chain couples TRBV5-1 to TRBJ1-1; 9 bases line up with TRBD1. In germline, CDR1 is SGHRS, CDR2 YFSETQ. The CDR3 spans 15 residues. J gave up 1 base and V 1 base, and 2 bases lay outside the gene matches. CDR3 sequence reads: CASSLRGQGNTEAFF. In DNA, the CDR3 is TGCGCCAGCAGCTTGAGGGGACAGGGGAACACTGAAGCTTTCTTT.

This clone showed up just once. The chain couples TRBV28 to TRBJ1-6; D is undetermined. Germline values: CDR1 MDHEN, CDR2 SYDVKM. V was trimmed by 3 bases and J by 7 bases, leaving 10 bases between them. This CDR3 comprises 14 residues. CDR3 sequence reads: CASSFLPGNSPLHF. The CDR3, as DNA: TGTGCCAGCAGTTTTCTTCCGGGAAATTCACCCCTCCACTTT.

V gene TRBV6-6 combines with J gene TRBJ2-6, with D possibly matching TRBD2 (6 bases). V was clipped by 4 bases and J by 11 bases, with 21 bases between them. The germline V gene has CDR1 MNHNY and CDR2 SVGAGI (reference sequence). The CDR3 has 16 residues. The CDR3 is CASSFTPSGSEDVLTF. In DNA, the CDR3 is TGTGCCAGCAGTTTTACCCCCTCCGGGAGCGAGGACGTCCTGACTTTC.